This T cell receptor beta chain was obtained from a study of T cell responses to AZD1222 COVID-19 vaccine. The germline gives CDR1 SQVTM, CDR2 ANQGSEA. The length of the CDR3 is 12 residues. V gave up 6 bases and J gave up 3 bases, with 11 bases separating them. Produced via immunoSEQ multiplex PCR; TCRdb's table is partial and in-frame only. The sample yields approximately 170,000 clones, 80% to 95% seen once. The V and J genes are TRBV29-1 and TRBJ1-1, with D unclear. The sequence derives from an adult in good health. The sequencing used peripheral blood, collected on day 0 of AZD1222 vaccination. CDR3 sequence: CSVSPWDTEAFF. The CDR3 DNA is TGCAGCGTCTCCCCATGGGACACTGAAGCTTTCTTT.